This entry lists 31 T cell receptor beta chains sequenced from one sample in a study of cytomegalovirus exposure and HLA in healthy donors. With 60 Vbeta and 13 Jbeta primers, the PCR was carried out. Clones were read by immunoSEQ multiplex PCR, and TCRdb kept only the in-frame ones, dropping some. Of approximately 210,000 clones listed, about three quarters are singletons. Sequences were obtained from PBMCs. Every receptor here comes from a woman between 40 and 50 years old in good health and CMV-seronegative.

The V gene is TRBV30, the J gene TRBJ2-2; 9 bases fit TRBD2. V was clipped by 0 bases and J by 1 base; unmatched bases: 18. The CDR3 covers 21 residues. Germline V gene data show CDR1 as GTSNPN and CDR2 as SVGIG (reference sequence). The CDR3 DNA is TGTGCCTGGAGTGTAACCAGCCATAGACTAGCGGCCACGGTGAACACCGGGGAGCTGTTTTTT. It encodes CAWSVTSHRLAATVNTGELFF.

This clone was recorded only once. One end of the junction does not line up with germline, which may come from a read error. This chain uses TRBV10-3 with TRBJ2-6, with 7 bases that match TRBD1. The germline CDR1 and CDR2 sequences are ENHRY and SYGVKD. This CDR3 contains 14 residues. CDR3: CAISGSQGDNVLTF. The CDR3 DNA reads as TGTGCCATCAGTGGGTCGCAGGGGGACAACGTCCTGACTTTC.

The chain employs TRBV15 and TRBJ2-1, with TRBD2 identical over 11 bases. V was pared by 6 bases and J by 5 bases, with 0 bases of the junction left unmatched. In germline, CDR1 is LNHNV, CDR2 YYDKDF (reference sequence). CDR3 length: 13 amino acids. The DNA for the CDR3 is TGTGCCACCAGGGGACTAGCGGACAATGAGCAGTTCTTC. It is translated as CATRGLADNEQFF. The complete variable domain, with remaining parts taken from reference TRBV15 and TRBJ2-1, reads DAMVIQNPRYQVTQFGKPVTLSCSQTLNHNVMYWYQQKSSQAPKLLFHYYDKDFNNEADTPDNFQSRRPNTSFCFLDIRSPGLGDTAMYLCATRGLADNEQFFGPGTRLTVL.

This chain joins TRBV7-2 and TRBJ2-7; D remains unclear. CDR3 size: 11 residues. Between the trimmed V and J ends, which lost 2 bases and 3 bases, there was a span of 2 bases. CDR1 is SGHTA, CDR2 FQGNSA, per germline. The CDR3 nucleotides are TGTGCCAGCAGCTTATACTACGAGCAGTACTTC. It is translated as CASSLYYEQYF.

The rearrangement uses TRBV27 and TRBJ1-1; 7 nucleotides match TRBD1. Looked up from germline, CDR1 is MNHEY and CDR2 is SMNVEV (reference sequence). The CDR3 loop spans 14 amino acids. The junction had 9 bases not matched to a gene; V was cut back by 5 bases and J by 6 bases. This CDR3 reads CASSNRDRNAEAFF. The CDR3 DNA sequence: TGTGCCAGCAGTAACCGGGACAGAAATGCTGAAGCTTTCTTT.

The genes are TRBV9 and TRBJ1-1; D possibly corresponds to TRBD1 (5 bases). CDR3 length: 14 amino acids. The germline V gene has CDR1 SGDLS and CDR2 YYNGEE. V lost 9 bases and J 1 base, leaving 16 bases between the germline ends. The CDR3 loop reads CATRDLTWNTEAFF. DNA of the CDR3: TGTGCCACCAGGGATCTGACTTGGAACACTGAAGCTTTCTTT. The full variable domain, its missing parts supplied by reference TRBV9 and TRBJ1-1, is DSGVTQTPKHLITATGQRVTLRCSPRSGDLSVYWYQQSLDQGLQFLIQYYNGEERAKGNILERFSAQQFPDLHSELNLSSLELGDSALYFCATRDLTWNTEAFFGQGTRLTVV.

The chain has TRBV19 and TRBJ2-3; D is undetermined. This CDR3 is built from 13 residues. CDR1 LNHDA and CDR2 SQIVND come from the germline V gene (reference sequence). Trimming removed 5 bases from V and 0 bases from J, with 6 bases in between. The CDR3 sequence: CASSLSSTDTQYF. The DNA for the CDR3 is TGTGCCAGTAGTCTCTCTAGCACAGATACGCAGTATTTT.

J is TRBJ2-1 and V is TRBV30; 9 bases fit TRBD2. The CDR3 sequence is 14 residues long. V shed 5 bases and J 7 bases; nucleotides not matched to a gene: 9. The germline gives CDR1 GTSNPN, CDR2 SVGIG (reference sequence). CDR3 in amino acids: CAWWAGLAINEQFF. The CDR3 DNA follows: TGTGCCTGGTGGGCCGGACTAGCGATAAATGAGCAGTTCTTC. The entire variable domain, with the rest obtained from reference TRBV30 and TRBJ2-1, is as follows: SQTIHQWPATLVQPVGSPLSLECTVEGTSNPNLYWYRQAAGRGLQLLFYSVGIGQISSEVPQNLSASRPQDRQFILSSKKLLLSDSGFYLCAWWAGLAINEQFFGPGTRLTVL.

The rearrangement joins TRBV25-1 to TRBJ2-3, with D possibly matching TRBD1 (5 bases). Germline V gene lookup returns CDR1 MGHDK and CDR2 SYGVNS. This CDR3 is built from 13 residues. V dropped 3 bases and J dropped 5 bases, with 9 bases sitting between them. CDR3 residues: CASSDRTRDTQYF. CDR3 coding DNA: TGTGCCAGCAGTGACAGGACAAGAGATACGCAGTATTTT.

V is TRBV27 and J is TRBJ2-1, with 7 bases aligning to TRBD2. The germline CDR1 and CDR2 sequences are MNHEY and SMNVEV (reference sequence). This CDR3 region has 15 residues. J lost 4 bases, V lost 6 bases, and 9 bases had no gene match. The CDR3 DNA reads as TGTGCCAGCAGGCTTTTGGGGAGGGAGTACAATGAGCAGTTCTTC. Its protein product is CASRLLGREYNEQFF.

The rearrangement links TRBV30 to TRBJ2-7; possible D gene TRBD1, 6 bases. With 4 bases removed from V and 2 bases from J, the gap between germline ends came to 6 bases. CDR3 length: 11 residues. Looked up from germline, CDR1 is GTSNPN and CDR2 is SVGIG (reference sequence). CDR3 sequence reads: CAWTGAYEQYF. Written as DNA, the CDR3 is TGTGCCTGGACAGGGGCCTACGAGCAGTACTTC.

This clone was recorded once. The V gene is TRBV7-2, the J gene TRBJ2-4; 11 nucleotides match TRBD1. Germline loops: CDR1 SGHTA, CDR2 FQGNSA. Trimming cost V 2 bases and J 3 bases; bases outside gene matches: 6. There are 17 residues in the CDR3. CDR3 bases: TGTGCCAGCAGCTTATGGGCGGGGACAGGGGGCAAAAACATTCAGTACTTC. Protein product: CASSLWAGTGGKNIQYF. Drawing the rest from reference TRBV7-2 and TRBJ2-4, the complete variable domain is GAGVSQSPSNKVTEKGKDVELRCDPISGHTALYWYRQSLGQGLEFLIYFQGNSAPDKSGLPSDRFSAERTGGSVSTLTIQRTQQEDSAVYLCASSLWAGTGGKNIQYFGAGTRLSVL.

V gene TRBV30 combines with J gene TRBJ2-2, with 15 bases matching TRBD2. The CDR3 is 16 amino acids. In germline, CDR1 is GTSNPN, CDR2 SVGIG (reference sequence). Trimming at V came to 2 bases and at J to 5 bases, leaving 3 bases not matched to a gene. The chain's CDR3 is CAWSKGLAGGTGELFF. The CDR3 DNA sequence: TGTGCCTGGAGTAAGGGACTAGCGGGAGGAACCGGGGAGCTGTTTTTT.

This rearrangement joins TRBV6-1 to TRBJ2-2, with TRBD2 matching over 10 bases. J was trimmed by 5 bases and V by 2 bases; bases with no gene match: 5. There are 16 residues in the CDR3. The germline gives CDR1 MNHNS, CDR2 SASEGT. Here the CDR3 reads CASSELAGVRTGELFF. CDR3 in DNA: TGTGCCAGCAGTGAACTAGCGGGAGTGAGGACCGGGGAGCTGTTTTTT.

This clone came up once. The V call is TRBV9, the J call TRBJ2-7; 10 bases are a match to TRBD2. CDR3 length equals 17 residues. V shed 0 bases, J shed 6 bases, and the junction held 12 bases outside the gene matches. Germline assignment: CDR1 SGDLS and CDR2 YYNGEE. CDR3 region: CASSVDLSGRAWGEQYV. CDR3 DNA sequence: TGTGCCAGCAGCGTAGATTTAAGCGGGAGGGCCTGGGGCGAGCAGTACGTC.

This chain uses TRBV6-1 with TRBJ1-4; TRBD1 matches at 7 bases. Germline V gene data show CDR1 as MNHNS and CDR2 as SASEGT. The CDR3 consists of 15 residues. Trimming cost V 2 bases and J 7 bases; bases outside gene matches: 7. The CDR3 DNA reads TGTGCCAGCAGTGAACTAGGACAGGTATTTGAAAAACTGTTTTTT. It encodes CASSELGQVFEKLFF.

The V gene is TRBV5-8, the J gene TRBJ2-1, with 9 bases lining up with TRBD2. CDR3 size: 15 residues. The J segment lost 8 bases and the V segment lost 5 bases, leaving 11 bases of the junction unmatched. Germline loops: CDR1 SGHTS, CDR2 YDEGEE. Written as DNA, the CDR3 is TGTGCCAGCAGTCTAGCGGGACCCTCGAGGGATGAGCAGTTCTTC. It specifies CASSLAGPSRDEQFF.

V and J are TRBV10-1 and TRBJ1-1, with 7 bases matching TRBD1. CDR1 is WNHNN, CDR2 SYGVQD, per germline (reference sequence). CDR3 length equals 15 residues. The V segment lost 10 bases and the J segment 1 base; nucleotides outside the gene matches: 12. CDR3 in DNA: TGCGCCATCCCGATACAGGGGAAGGAGAACACTGAAGCTTTCTTT. Protein product: CAIPIQGKENTEAFF.

This clone was observed a handful of times. The V and J genes are TRBV6-5 and TRBJ2-5; D is ambiguous. V lost 6 bases and J 5 bases, leaving 13 bases between the germline ends. This CDR3 comprises 13 residues. Germline CDR1 and CDR2: MNHEY and SVGAGI. The CDR3 DNA reads as TGTGCCAGCAGGGAGAAGGAGATGGAGACCCAGTACTTC. This encodes CASREKEMETQYF.

Notes on this clone: A read error may produce the germline difference seen at one junction end. The rearrangement joins TRBV2 to TRBJ1-3; 8 positions match TRBD1. Germline assignment: CDR1 SNHLY and CDR2 FYNNEI. The length of the CDR3 is 16 residues. The CDR3: CASSAEQGGSGNAIYF. The CDR3, as DNA: TGTGCCAGCAGTGCGGAACAGGGGGGTTCTGGAAACGCCATATATTTT.

V usage is TRBV6-1 and J usage is TRBJ2-2; unclear D gene. V lost 2 bases and J lost 6, with 13 bases in between. This CDR3 is built from 15 residues. Per germline, CDR1 MNHNS and CDR2 SASEGT. CDR3 amino acids: CASSELRSQAGELFF. The CDR3 region has the DNA TGTGCCAGCAGTGAACTTCGCTCGCAGGCCGGGGAGCTGTTTTTT.

Notes on this clone: Different DNA sequences within this sample yield the same CDR3. The J gene is TRBJ2-1, the V gene TRBV30; D possibly corresponds to TRBD2 (5 bases). V was trimmed by 1 base and J by 0 bases, leaving 7 bases between them. CDR3 length: 14 amino acids. CDR1 GTSNPN and CDR2 SVGIG come from the germline V gene (reference sequence). CDR3 coding DNA: TGTGCCTGGAGTGGTGGGAGCTCCTACAATGAGCAGTTCTTC. Its translation is CAWSGGSSYNEQFF.

This clone has a single count. The V gene is TRBV11-2, the J gene TRBJ1-4, with D unresolved. CDR1 and CDR2 from the germline V gene are SGHAT and FQNNGV. V was pared by 5 bases and J by 8 bases, with 9 bases between. The CDR3 runs 12 residues. CDR3 coding DNA: TGTGCCAGCAGCCTCACCAGGGAAAAACTGTTTTTT. It yields the protein CASSLTREKLFF.

The chain uses TRBV2 and TRBJ1-2, with TRBD1 identical over 9 bases. J was trimmed by 8 bases and V by 6 bases; bases with no gene match: 7. The CDR3 loop spans 13 amino acids. Germline CDR1 and CDR2: SNHLY and FYNNEI. The CDR3 region is CASRAGQGDGYTF. The CDR3 coding sequence is TGTGCCAGCAGGGCGGGACAGGGAGACGGCTACACCTTC.

The CDR3 coding sequence is TGTGCCTGGAGTGGGTTGGCGACAGGGGAAGGTTCACCCCTCCACTTT. Encoded protein: CAWSGLATGEGSPLHF. The V gene is TRBV30, the J gene TRBJ1-6; 8 bases fit TRBD1. The CDR3 sequence is 16 residues long. CDR1 GTSNPN and CDR2 SVGIG come from the germline V gene (reference sequence). J was trimmed by 9 bases and V by 1 base; bases with no gene match: 11.

V usage is TRBV11-3 and J usage is TRBJ2-7; possible D gene TRBD2, 6 bases. V dropped 5 bases and J dropped 3 bases, with 20 bases sitting between them. The CDR3 is 16 residues long. From germline, CDR1 is SGHNT and CDR2 YENEEA. The CDR3 coding sequence is TGTGCCAGCAGCGCCCGTACTAGCACAACCCACTACGAGCAGTACTTC. Protein: CASSARTSTTHYEQYF.

V and J are TRBV18 and TRBJ2-2; 9 bases align to TRBD1. This CDR3 spans 15 amino acids. The V and J ends lost 2 bases and 5 bases, in that order; junction bases with no gene match: 3. Germline V gives CDR1 KGHSH, CDR2 LQKENI. The CDR3 sequence: CASSPTGGDTGELFF. As DNA, the CDR3 is TGTGCCAGCTCACCAACAGGGGGCGATACCGGGGAGCTGTTTTTT.

This clone was detected a few times. The CDR3 DNA reads as TGCGCCAGCAGCTTGGGTTACCGGGAGGGCCCCTACAATGAGCAGTTCTTC. Its protein product is CASSLGYREGPYNEQFF. The chain links TRBV5-1 to TRBJ2-1; 8 bases map to TRBD2. The CDR3 runs 17 residues. Per the germline V gene, CDR1 is SGHRS and CDR2 is YFSETQ. After removal of 0 bases from V and 2 bases from J, the junction contained 7 bases not matched to a gene.

This clone came up a few times. The chain links TRBV5-4 to TRBJ1-2; a possible D gene is TRBD1 (6 bases). Trimming cost V 3 bases and J 5 bases, with 14 bases left between them. The length of the CDR3 is 14 residues. Per germline, CDR1 SGHNT and CDR2 YYREEE (reference sequence). The CDR3 spells CASSSLDRGYGYTF. The CDR3, as DNA: TGTGCCAGCAGCTCCTTGGACAGAGGGTATGGCTACACCTTC.

This clone has only a few counts. The chain uses TRBV11-2 and TRBJ1-1; D possibly corresponds to TRBD1 (5 bases). CDR1 is SGHAT and CDR2 is FQNNGV in the germline V gene. The CDR3 sequence is 14 residues long. V lost 5 bases and J 2 bases, leaving 12 bases between the germline ends. The CDR3 protein is CASSTSTDNTEAFF. The DNA for the CDR3 is TGTGCCAGCAGCACCTCGACAGATAACACTGAAGCTTTCTTT.

The genes are TRBV11-3 and TRBJ2-5; possible D gene TRBD1, 5 bases. This CDR3 has 15 residues. Germline-derived CDR1 and CDR2 are SGHNT and YENEEA. Trimming took 5 bases from V and 5 from J, leaving 18 bases between them. CDR3 protein: CASSGRGAPKETQYF. In DNA, the CDR3 is TGTGCCAGCAGCGGCCGTGGGGCCCCGAAGGAGACCCAGTACTTC.